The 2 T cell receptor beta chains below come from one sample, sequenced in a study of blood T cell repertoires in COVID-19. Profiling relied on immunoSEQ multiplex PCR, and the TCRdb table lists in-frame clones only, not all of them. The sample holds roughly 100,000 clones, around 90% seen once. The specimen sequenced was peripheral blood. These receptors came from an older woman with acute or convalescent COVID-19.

CDR3 DNA sequence: TGTGCCAGCAGCCCTAGGGGTATAGAGACCCAGTACTTC. Translated: CASSPRGIETQYF. The V call is TRBV7-9, the J call TRBJ2-5; D may be TRBD1 (5 bases). V was pared by 5 bases and J by 4 bases, with 11 bases between. Germline V gene sequence: CDR1 SEHNR, CDR2 FQNEAQ (reference sequence). This CDR3 is 13 amino acids long.

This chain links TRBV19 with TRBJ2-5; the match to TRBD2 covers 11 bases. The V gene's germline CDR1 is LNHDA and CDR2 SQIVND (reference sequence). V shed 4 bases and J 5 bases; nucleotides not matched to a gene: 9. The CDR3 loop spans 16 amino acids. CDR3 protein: CASSKTSGGLLETQYF. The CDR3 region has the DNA TGTGCCAGTAGTAAAACTAGCGGGGGCCTTCTTGAGACCCAGTACTTC.